Below, 31 T cell receptor beta chains from the same sample are listed, as sequenced in a study of beta chain features in type 1 diabetes. Every isolated RNA sample was fully reverse transcribed, so sequencing captured expressed TCRB transcripts. Assay used: immunoSEQ multiplex PCR; TCRdb lists only in-frame clones, some missing. The data show about 300,000 clones, with about 8.5% seen just once and approximately 0.93% held by the top ten. What was sequenced was central memory CD4+ T cells from blood. Receptors originate from a woman in her late teens or twenties in good health.

The chain uses TRBV29-1 and TRBJ2-2; D unclear. CDR3 length equals 14 residues. The ends were cut back, 4 bases at V and 0 bases at J, with 9 bases in the middle. Germline CDR1 SQVTM, CDR2 ANQGSEA. CDR3 sequence reads: CSVAVGTNTGELFF. For the CDR3, the DNA is TGCAGCGTTGCGGTGGGAACGAACACCGGGGAGCTGTTTTTT.

The chain has TRBV7-2 and TRBJ2-2; 10 bases are a match to TRBD1. Germline values: CDR1 SGHTA, CDR2 FQGNSA. J gave up 6 bases and V 5 bases, and 6 bases lay outside the gene matches. The CDR3 has 15 residues. The DNA for the CDR3 is TGTGCCAGCAGCCGGGACAGGGGTACGGCCGGGGAGCTGTTTTTT. It codes for CASSRDRGTAGELFF.

This chain links TRBV7-2 with TRBJ2-7; D is undetermined. From germline, CDR1 is SGHTA and CDR2 FQGNSA. The CDR3 length is 15 residues. The ends were cut back, 3 bases at V and 0 bases at J, with 12 bases in the middle. DNA for the CDR3: TGTGCCAGCAGCTTCGGATCAATTTACTCCTACGAGCAGTACTTC. Translated, it gives CASSFGSIYSYEQYF. Full variable domain (rest looked up from reference TRBV7-2 and TRBJ2-7): GAGVSQSPSNKVTEKGKDVELRCDPISGHTALYWYRQSLGQGLEFLIYFQGNSAPDKSGLPSDRFSAERTGGSVSTLTIQRTQQEDSAVYLCASSFGSIYSYEQYFGPGTRLTVT.

V is TRBV19 and J is TRBJ2-3, with 7 bases matching TRBD2. CDR3 length equals 15 residues. The trim removed 3 bases at V and 2 bases at J, leaving 5 bases unmatched. The germline V gene encodes CDR1 LNHDA and CDR2 SQIVND (reference sequence). The CDR3 DNA is TGTGCCAGTAGTATTGGACTAGGTGCCACAGATACGCAGTATTTT. The encoded protein is CASSIGLGATDTQYF.

This clone has just a few counts. The chain uses TRBV20-1 and TRBJ2-7; either TRBD1 or TRBD2 may fit D (5 bases each). Germline V gene data show CDR1 as DFQATT and CDR2 as SNEGSKA (reference sequence). Trimming removed 5 bases from V and 4 bases from J, with 9 bases in between. The CDR3 has 11 amino acids. The CDR3 region has the DNA TGCAGTGCTGGGACCTTTTACGAGCAGTACGTC. Amino acids: CSAGTFYEQYV.

This clone was detected a few times. This sequence joins TRBV9 and TRBJ2-1, with D possibly matching TRBD1 (6 bases). The germline V gene has CDR1 SGDLS and CDR2 YYNGEE. The CDR3 is made up of 15 amino acids. V lost 0 bases and J lost 4, with 11 bases in between. Here the CDR3 DNA reads TGTGCCAGCAGCGTAGGGACAGCGTTTTACAATGAGCAGTTCTTC. This sequence encodes CASSVGTAFYNEQFF.

This chain uses TRBV30 with TRBJ2-7; TRBD2 matches 13 bases. This CDR3 has 14 residues. CDR1 is GTSNPN and CDR2 is SVGIG in the germline V gene (reference sequence). V lost 8 bases and J lost 4; bases outside the gene matches: 8. The CDR3 DNA reads TGTGCCGCGACCCGGACTAGCGGGGGATACGAGCAGTACTTC. This sequence encodes CAATRTSGGYEQYF.

CDR3 region: CASSPRATSGEQYV. CDR3 nucleotide sequence: TGTGCCAGCAGCCCCCGGGCCACCTCCGGCGAGCAGTACGTC. The chain joins TRBV9 to TRBJ2-7, with no clear D. This CDR3 is built from 14 residues. Germline values: CDR1 SGDLS, CDR2 YYNGEE. With 4 bases removed from V and 6 bases from J, the gap between germline ends came to 17 bases.

This clone has only a few counts. The V gene is TRBV5-6, the J gene TRBJ2-7, with 7 bases aligning to TRBD1. Unmatched junction bases numbered 4, after V lost 4 bases and J lost 3 bases. The V gene's germline CDR1 is SGHDT and CDR2 YYEEEE. This CDR3 region has 13 residues. The CDR3 nucleotides read TGTGCCAGCAGCGGGACAGATTACTACGAGCAGTACTTC. It is translated as CASSGTDYYEQYF.

This clone was seen a handful of times. The rearrangement uses TRBV7-6 and TRBJ2-1; D not certain. This CDR3 spans 15 amino acids. Germline V CDR1 and CDR2: SGHVS, FNYEAQ. Trimming took off 1 base at V and 2 bases at J, with 9 bases between the two ends. Here the CDR3 reads CASSLGSSAYNEQFF. DNA for the CDR3: TGTGCCAGCAGCTTAGGGTCCTCGGCCTACAATGAGCAGTTCTTC. The full variable domain, completed using reference TRBV7-6 and TRBJ2-1, is GAGVSQSPRYKVTKRGQDVALRCDPISGHVSLYWYRQALGQGPEFLTYFNYEAQQDKSGLPNDRFSAERPEGSISTLTIQRTEQRDSAMYRCASSLGSSAYNEQFFGPGTRLTVL.

The J gene is TRBJ2-1, the V gene TRBV5-4; 9 bases fit TRBD1. Trimming took 2 bases from V and 4 from J; bases not matched to a gene: 4. The CDR3 extends over 15 amino acids. Per germline, CDR1 SGHNT and CDR2 YYREEE (reference sequence). CDR3 nucleotides: TGTGCCAGCAGCTTAAGGGACAGGGCATACAATGAGCAGTTCTTC. Its translation: CASSLRDRAYNEQFF. Using reference TRBV5-4 and TRBJ2-1 for the parts outside the CDR3, the full variable domain is ETGVTQSPTHLIKTRGQQVTLRCSSQSGHNTVSWYQQALGQGPQFIFQYYREEENGRGNFPPRFSGLQFPNYSSELNVNALELDDSALYLCASSLRDRAYNEQFFGPGTRLTVL.

The chain is built from TRBV18 and TRBJ2-3; D uncertain. The germline V and J ends were trimmed by 4 bases and 4 bases, with 9 bases remaining between them. This CDR3 contains 13 residues. Germline values: CDR1 KGHSH, CDR2 LQKENI. CDR3 region: CASSRVLADTQYF. The CDR3 region has the DNA TGTGCCAGCTCACGGGTGTTGGCAGATACGCAGTATTTT.

The J gene is TRBJ1-4, the V gene TRBV6-5, with 7 bases fitting TRBD1. CDR3 size: 11 residues. CDR1 is MNHEY, CDR2 SVGAGI, per germline. Trimming took 4 bases from V and 16 from J; bases not matched to a gene: 6. As DNA, the CDR3 is TGTGCCAGCAGTTCGGTGGGACAGCGGTTTTTT. Translating it yields CASSSVGQRFF.

This clone was seen repeatedly, ten times or more. The rearrangement links TRBV5-1 to TRBJ2-2, with 7 positions matching TRBD2. The CDR3 loop spans 16 amino acids. V lost 0 bases, J lost 2 bases, and 4 bases stayed unmatched. Germline CDR1 reads SGHRS; CDR2 reads YFSETQ. The DNA for the CDR3 is TGCGCCAGCAGCTTGGGACCTAGCGGTAACACCGGGGAGCTGTTTTTT. This encodes CASSLGPSGNTGELFF. The variable domain in full, with the rest retrieved from reference TRBV5-1 and TRBJ2-2, is KAGVTQTPRYLIKTRGQQVTLSCSPISGHRSVSWYQQTPGQGLQFLFEYFSETQRNKGNFPGRFSGRQFSNSRSEMNVSTLELGDSALYLCASSLGPSGNTGELFFGEGSRLTVL.

Only a few counts were recorded for this clone. The chain is built from TRBV10-3 and TRBJ2-5, with 7 positions matching TRBD2. Germline CDR1 reads ENHRY; CDR2 reads SYGVKD. The ends lost 6 bases at V and 5 bases at J; junction bases unmatched: 6. This CDR3 has 13 amino acids. Here the CDR3 reads CAIRLPGGETQYF. CDR3 sequence (DNA): TGTGCCATCAGACTACCGGGGGGTGAGACCCAGTACTTC.

This clone has a handful of counts. The V and J genes are TRBV6-6 and TRBJ2-5, with D possibly matching TRBD2 (5 bases). The CDR3 loop spans 13 amino acids. V was pared by 6 bases and J by 4 bases, with 12 bases between. In germline, CDR1 is MNHNY, CDR2 SVGAGI (reference sequence). CDR3 amino acids: CASSPLAGETQYF. CDR3 nucleotide sequence: TGTGCCAGCAGCCCCCTGGCGGGAGAGACCCAGTACTTC.

This chain links TRBV7-6 with TRBJ2-7, with 7 bases aligning to TRBD1. Germline V gene data show CDR1 as SGHVS and CDR2 as FNYEAQ. The CDR3 consists of 16 residues. The trim removed 4 bases at V and 3 bases at J, leaving 12 bases unmatched. The CDR3, as DNA: TGTGCCAGCAGCTCGCGGACAGGTTTGAAAGGCTACGAGCAGTACTTC. Translation gives CASSSRTGLKGYEQYF.

The chain links TRBV5-4 to TRBJ2-1; 14 bases line up with TRBD2. The CDR3 has 15 amino acids. CDR1 and CDR2 (germline): SGHNT, YYREEE (reference sequence). The ends lost 3 bases at V and 5 bases at J; junction bases unmatched: 1. CDR3 amino acids: CASSSGLAGDNEQFF. Here the CDR3 DNA reads TGTGCCAGCAGCTCGGGACTAGCGGGGGACAATGAGCAGTTCTTC.

This clone appeared a few times. The rearrangement joins TRBV7-3 to TRBJ1-1; D gene ambiguous. The CDR3 is made up of 13 amino acids. From germline, CDR1 is SGHTA and CDR2 FQGTGA. Trimming cost V 4 bases and J 1 base, with 7 bases left between them. The CDR3 is CASSSGKNTEAFF. In DNA, the CDR3 is TGTGCCAGCAGCTCGGGGAAGAACACTGAAGCTTTCTTT. Looking up the rest from reference TRBV7-3 and TRBJ1-1 gives the full variable domain: GAGVSQTPSNKVTEKGKYVELRCDPISGHTALYWYRQSLGQGPEFLIYFQGTGAADDSGLPNDRFFAVRPEGSVSTLKIQRTERGDSAVYLCASSSGKNTEAFFGQGTRLTVV.

The rearrangement uses TRBV4-1 and TRBJ2-3, with D unresolved. The V gene's germline CDR1 is MGHRA and CDR2 YSYEKL. The V and J ends lost 1 base and 0 bases respectively, with 14 bases between them. There are 17 residues in the CDR3. The CDR3 is CASSQVARLDSTDTQYF. CDR3 bases: TGCGCCAGCAGCCAAGTCGCCCGGCTGGACAGCACAGATACGCAGTATTTT.

This clone has at least ten counts. V and J are TRBV13 and TRBJ1-6; 7 nucleotides match TRBD1. The CDR3 length is 16 residues. Germline CDR1 is PRHDT and CDR2 is FYEKMQ (reference sequence). V dropped 5 bases and J dropped 6; count of bases not matched to a gene: 10. CDR3 sequence: CASSPKTGTANSPLHF. Written as DNA, the CDR3 is TGTGCCAGCAGCCCCAAGACCGGGACAGCTAATTCACCCCTCCACTTT. Variable domain in full (rest from reference TRBV13 and TRBJ1-6): AAGVIQSPRHLIKEKRETATLKCYPIPRHDTVYWYQQGPGQDPQFLISFYEKMQSDKGSIPDRFSAQQFSDYHSELNMSSLELGDSALYFCASSPKTGTANSPLHFGNGTRLTVT.

This clone was seen more than once but under ten times. The CDR3 DNA sequence: TGTGCCTGGAGGCAAACCCGACAGGGCTCCTACGAGCAGTACTTC. Translating it yields CAWRQTRQGSYEQYF. The chain couples TRBV30 to TRBJ2-7; 7 nucleotides match TRBD1. The length of the CDR3 is 15 residues. Germline CDR1 is GTSNPN and CDR2 is SVGIG (reference sequence). J gave up 0 bases and V 3 bases, and 8 bases lay outside the gene matches.

V gene TRBV2 combines with J gene TRBJ2-2; D may be TRBD1 (6 bases). The V gene's germline CDR1 is SNHLY and CDR2 FYNNEI. CDR3 size: 14 residues. With 2 bases removed from V and 4 bases from J, the gap between germline ends came to 8 bases. The CDR3 DNA follows: TGTGCCAGCAGTGAAACAGGGCTCACCGGGGAGCTGTTTTTT. It encodes CASSETGLTGELFF.

This clone was seen a handful of times. This rearrangement joins TRBV28 to TRBJ1-2, with D perhaps TRBD1 (5 bases). V was cut by 4 bases and J by 8 bases, with 8 bases left in between. CDR3 length: 11 residues. Germline V gene sequence: CDR1 MDHEN, CDR2 SYDVKM. Here the CDR3 DNA reads TGTGCCAGCAGTTACCAGGGAGGCTACACCTTC. This codes for CASSYQGGYTF.

The CDR3 nucleotides are TGTGCCAGCAGCACCGCAGGGTTAGGGCAGCCCCAGCATTTT. It codes for CASSTAGLGQPQHF. V and J are TRBV5-5 and TRBJ1-5; tentatively, D is TRBD1 (5 bases). The CDR3 loop spans 14 amino acids. Germline assignment: CDR1 SGHKS and CDR2 YYEKEE (reference sequence). Trimming took 4 bases from V and 7 from J, leaving 15 bases between them.

This clone was seen only a few times. The CDR3 here is CASSLQGPYEQYF. The DNA for the CDR3 is TGTGCCAGCAGCTTGCAGGGTCCCTACGAGCAGTACTTC. The chain links TRBV7-2 to TRBJ2-7; perhaps TRBD1 as D (5 bases). V was shortened by 3 bases and J by 2 bases, with 8 bases between the two germline ends. The length of the CDR3 is 13 residues. Germline assignment: CDR1 SGHTA and CDR2 FQGNSA.

This clone was found a few times. This chain uses TRBV6-5 with TRBJ2-7, with 8 bases aligning to TRBD2. CDR1 is MNHEY, CDR2 SVGAGI, per germline. With V trimmed by 3 bases and J by 7 bases, 11 bases remained unmatched. The CDR3 has 15 residues. CDR3 nucleotide sequence: TGTGCCAGCAGTTATGAGTTAAGCGGGGGCAGAGAGCAGTACTTC. It translates to CASSYELSGGREQYF.

This clone was observed a few times. The chain links TRBV9 to TRBJ1-2, with D unclear. CDR3 length: 13 residues. Trimming took 4 bases from V and 4 from J, leaving 11 bases between them. CDR1 is SGDLS, CDR2 YYNGEE, per germline. CDR3: CASSPGGFYGYTF. CDR3 DNA sequence: TGTGCCAGCAGCCCAGGTGGATTCTATGGCTACACCTTC.

This clone was counted a few times. This CDR3 is CASSRQGTQETQYF. The CDR3 bases are TGTGCCAGCAGCCGACAGGGGACCCAAGAGACCCAGTACTTC. The chain uses TRBV11-3 and TRBJ2-5; 8 bases agree with TRBD1. The CDR3 is made up of 14 amino acids. The V gene end was trimmed by 5 bases and the J gene end by 1 base; junction bases not matched to a gene: 3. Germline-derived CDR1 and CDR2 are SGHNT and YENEEA. Drawing the rest from reference TRBV11-3 and TRBJ2-5, the complete variable domain is EAGVVQSPRYKIIEKKQPVAFWCNPISGHNTLYWYLQNLGQGPELLIRYENEEAVDDSQLPKDRFSAERLKGVDSTLKIQPAELGDSAVYLCASSRQGTQETQYFGPGTRLLVL.

This clone was counted a few times. The chain joins TRBV13 to TRBJ2-5; possible D gene TRBD2, 5 bases. The CDR3 extends over 13 amino acids. Between the trimmed V and J ends, which lost 5 bases and 0 bases, there was a span of 7 bases. Germline loops: CDR1 PRHDT, CDR2 FYEKMQ (reference sequence). Here the CDR3 reads CASSRRDQETQYF. Written as DNA, the CDR3 is TGTGCCAGCAGCCGGCGGGACCAAGAGACCCAGTACTTC.

J is TRBJ2-7 and V is TRBV6-1; D unresolved. Germline V CDR1 and CDR2: MNHNS, SASEGT. V gave up 3 bases and J gave up 0 bases, with 9 bases separating them. The CDR3 spans 14 residues. The CDR3, as DNA: TGTGCCAGCAGTGAGCGACTGAACTCCTACGAGCAGTACGTC. Protein: CASSERLNSYEQYV.